One sample yielded the 19 T cell receptor beta chains listed below, sequenced in a study of T cells expressing NK-cell markers. TCRdb reprocessed the 5' RACE reads and keeps a single row for each CDR3 protein, giving no DNA. Listed are 550,000 or so distinct CDR3 sequences; approximately 3.5% falls within the top ten. What was sequenced was blood T cells: a sorted CD56 or NKG2C T cell subset, CD4+ or CD8+ T cells, or bulk PBMC T cells (not recorded which). The receptors come from a man aged 18 to 35 in good health.

V is TRBV7-2 and J is TRBJ2-7. The CDR3 is 14 residues long. Germline V gives CDR1 SGHTA, CDR2 FQGNSA. The CDR3 is CASSIPIWGYEQYF.

The chain is built from TRBV19 and TRBJ2-5; with no DNA, the TCRdb D assignment of TRBD1 cannot be verified. Germline CDR1 is LNHDA and CDR2 is SQIVND (reference sequence). The CDR3 is 15 residues long. CDR3 residues: CASSQGKSFGETQYF.

The rearrangement uses TRBV12-3 or TRBV12-4 and TRBJ1-3; TCRdb designates TRBD1, a call that cannot be tested without DNA. This CDR3 is 19 amino acids long. The CDR3 loop reads CASSTLYPGQGAAGNTIYF.

The genes are TRBV5-1 and TRBJ2-1; TCRdb's D call of TRBD2 is untestable without DNA. The length of the CDR3 is 12 residues. The germline V gene encodes CDR1 SGHRS and CDR2 YFSETQ. CDR3 region: CASSLEREGQFF. The complete variable domain, with remaining parts taken from reference TRBV5-1 and TRBJ2-1, reads KAGVTQTPRYLIKTRGQQVTLSCSPISGHRSVSWYQQTPGQGLQFLFEYFSETQRNKGNFPGRFSGRQFSNSRSEMNVSTLELGDSALYLCASSLEREGQFFGPGTRLTVL.

V and J are TRBV7-2 and TRBJ2-1; TCRdb outputs TRBD1, but without DNA this stays unchecked. This CDR3 spans 11 amino acids. Germline loops: CDR1 SGHTA, CDR2 FQGNSA. The CDR3 region is CAKGGTFEQFF.

The rearrangement links TRBV15 to TRBJ1-2; TCRdb reports TRBD1, a call that lacks DNA to check it against. The germline V gene encodes CDR1 LNHNV and CDR2 YYDKDF (reference sequence). This CDR3 has 13 amino acids. The CDR3 sequence: CATSSGARLGYTF.

The V call is TRBV15, the J call TRBJ2-3; the TRBD1 assignment by TCRdb is unverifiable without DNA. There are 15 residues in the CDR3. Germline values: CDR1 LNHNV, CDR2 YYDKDF (reference sequence). The CDR3 loop is CATSRNRGQKDTQYF.

The chain uses TRBV11-2 and TRBJ2-7; the D gene TCRdb calls, TRBD2, cannot be checked with no DNA. CDR3 length: 13 amino acids. Germline CDR1 and CDR2: SGHAT and FQNNGV. The CDR3 protein is CASSSGLSYEQYF.

The chain is built from TRBV5-5 and TRBJ1-2. The germline V gene encodes CDR1 SGHKS and CDR2 YYEKEE (reference sequence). This CDR3 spans 12 amino acids. CDR3: CASSLDVGGYTF. Looking up the rest from reference TRBV5-5 and TRBJ1-2 gives the full variable domain: DAGVTQSPTHLIKTRGQQVTLRCSPISGHKSVSWYQQVLGQGPQFIFQYYEKEERGRGNFPDRFSARQFPNYSSELNVNALLLGDSALYLCASSLDVGGYTFGSGTRLTVV.

The chain uses TRBV5-1 and TRBJ2-5; the TCRdb call, TRBD1, lacks DNA for checking. The CDR3 runs 17 residues. Germline values: CDR1 SGHRS, CDR2 YFSETQ. CDR3 region: CASSLEQGAQVRETQYF.

The rearrangement links TRBV7-3 to TRBJ2-1; absent DNA, TCRdb's TRBD1 call cannot be checked. The CDR3 sequence is 15 residues long. The germline gives CDR1 SGHTA, CDR2 FQGTGA. The chain's CDR3 is CASSLWGAYNVEQFF.

This chain joins TRBV4-1 and TRBJ2-1; TCRdb's assignment of TRBD1 cannot be checked, as there is no DNA. Per germline, CDR1 MGHRA and CDR2 YSYEKL. The CDR3 extends over 17 amino acids. This chain's CDR3 is CASSQLPGTGGYNEQFF.

The V and J genes are TRBV27 and TRBJ2-5; the D call from TCRdb, TRBD1, cannot be confirmed without DNA. The germline V gene has CDR1 MNHEY and CDR2 SMNVEV (reference sequence). The CDR3 is 20 amino acids. The CDR3: CASSGTGTGGEARDIWTQYF.

The chain carries TRBV29-1 and TRBJ2-1; TCRdb lists TRBD2, though no DNA is available to test this call. This CDR3 comprises 16 residues. The germline gives CDR1 SQVTM, CDR2 ANQGSEA. CDR3 amino acids: CSSAGSGSPRINEQFF.

The chain combines TRBV5-1 with TRBJ2-1; TCRdb outputs TRBD1, but without DNA this stays unchecked. This CDR3 region has 14 residues. Germline-derived CDR1 and CDR2 are SGHRS and YFSETQ. CDR3 loop: CASAGTGVLNEQFF.

The CDR3 protein is CSAMIQGSFNTEAFF. The V call is TRBV20-1, the J call TRBJ1-1; TCRdb's D gene call, TRBD1, goes unchecked for lack of DNA. Germline CDR1 and CDR2: DFQATT and SNEGSKA (reference sequence). The length of the CDR3 is 15 residues.

The chain has TRBV9 and TRBJ2-2; TCRdb designates TRBD1, a call that cannot be tested without DNA. CDR1 and CDR2 (germline): SGDLS, YYNGEE. This CDR3 comprises 16 residues. The CDR3 sequence: CASSGGLDRGGGELFF.

The gene calls are TRBV27 and TRBJ2-1; TCRdb's D call, TRBD2, is unchecked because there is no DNA. Germline lookup yields CDR1 MNHEY and CDR2 SMNVEV (reference sequence). CDR3 length: 16 amino acids. The CDR3 reads CASSAQTSPLYNEQFF.

The chain combines TRBV27 with TRBJ2-7; as DNA is missing, the TRBD1 call by TCRdb cannot be tested. This CDR3 region has 14 residues. From germline, CDR1 is MNHEY and CDR2 SMNVEV (reference sequence). CDR3: CASSPAPRGHEQYF.